Listed below are T cell receptor beta chains from one sample, sequenced in a study of cytomegalovirus exposure and HLA in healthy donors. The data were produced by immunoSEQ multiplex PCR, yet TCRdb's version contains in-frame clones alone and is incomplete. The sample has 120,000 to 150,000 clones, over 65% seen once; the top ten hold about 13%. Sequences were obtained from PBMCs. These receptors all stem from a man in his forties or fifties in good health and CMV-seropositive. The CDR3 runs from the conserved cysteine through the conserved F or W. D genes are given only for firm matches. Clone size is not always given. Where it is, it says once, few, many or a class for expanded clones.

abundance: .
len: 13
v_gene: TRBV7-2
d_gene: .
j_gene: TRBJ2-1
CDR3aa: CASSSRQANEQFF
CDR3nt: TGTGCCAGCAGCTCCCGACAGGCCAATGAGCAGTTCTTC

abundance: .
len: 16
v_gene: TRBV15
d_gene: TRBD2
j_gene: TRBJ2-3
CDR3aa: CATSSSQGLAADTQYF
CDR3nt: TGTGCCACCAGCAGTAGCCAGGGACTAGCGGCTGATACGCAGTATTTT

abundance: .
len: 15
v_gene: TRBV19
d_gene: .
j_gene: TRBJ1-1
CDR3aa: CASSMKGHMNTEAFF
CDR3nt: TGTGCCAGTAGTATGAAGGGGCACATGAACACTGAAGCTTTCTTT

abundance: .
len: 21
v_gene: TRBV10-3
d_gene: TRBD2
j_gene: TRBJ2-7
CDR3aa: CAISDLGGTSSGRGGHYEQYF
CDR3nt: TGTGCCATCAGTGACCTCGGGGGTACGTCTAGCGGGAGGGGGGGTCACTACGAGCAGTACTTC

abundance: .
len: 14
v_gene: TRBV25-1
d_gene: .
j_gene: TRBJ1-2
CDR3aa: CASSESGAGYGYTF
CDR3nt: TGTGCCAGCAGTGAATCAGGGGCGGGCTATGGCTACACCTTC

abundance: .
len: 14
v_gene: TRBV6-1
d_gene: .
j_gene: TRBJ2-5
CDR3aa: CASPSGPRRETQYF
CDR3nt: TGTGCCAGCCCTTCAGGGCCCCGAAGAGAGACCCAGTACTTC

abundance: .
len: 14
v_gene: TRBV28
d_gene: .
j_gene: TRBJ2-5
CDR3aa: CASSPTGSSEAQYF
CDR3nt: TGTGCCAGCAGCCCGACTGGCTCCTCTGAGGCCCAGTACTTC

abundance: .
len: 12
v_gene: TRBV19
d_gene: .
j_gene: TRBJ2-1
CDR3aa: CASSSGTAAQFF
CDR3nt: TGTGCCAGTAGTTCGGGTACGGCAGCGCAGTTCTTC

abundance: once
len: 13
v_gene: TRBV5-1
d_gene: .
j_gene: TRBJ2-1
CDR3aa: CASSFRGGPEQFF
CDR3nt: TGCGCCAGCAGCTTCCGTGGGGGCCCGGAGCAGTTCTTC

abundance: .
len: 14
v_gene: TRBV11-2
d_gene: .
j_gene: TRBJ1-1
CDR3aa: CASSLGGVNTEAFF
CDR3nt: TGTGCCAGCAGCTTGGGCGGGGTGAACACTGAAGCTTTCTTT

abundance: .
len: 17
v_gene: TRBV5-4
d_gene: TRBD1
j_gene: TRBJ2-6
CDR3aa: CASSPGQPYSGANVLTF
CDR3nt: TGTGCCAGCAGCCCGGGACAGCCGTACTCTGGGGCCAACGTCCTGACTTTC

abundance: few
len: 14
v_gene: TRBV7-9
d_gene: .
j_gene: TRBJ2-7
CDR3aa: CASSLAPTPYEQYF
CDR3nt: TGTGCCAGCAGCTTAGCGCCAACACCCTACGAGCAGTACTTC

abundance: .
len: 13
v_gene: TRBV30
d_gene: .
j_gene: TRBJ2-7
CDR3aa: CAWSVGEIGEQYF
CDR3nt: TGTGCCTGGAGTGTAGGGGAAATCGGGGAGCAGTACTTC

abundance: .
len: 17
v_gene: TRBV7-8
d_gene: TRBD2
j_gene: TRBJ2-5
CDR3aa: CASSFGLAGETVKTQYF
CDR3nt: TGTGCCAGCAGCTTTGGTCTAGCGGGAGAAACCGTGAAGACCCAGTACTTC

abundance: .
len: 13
v_gene: TRBV15
d_gene: .
j_gene: TRBJ1-1
CDR3aa: CATSRTTTGEAFF
CDR3nt: TGTGCCACCAGCCGGACGACGACAGGTGAAGCTTTCTTT

abundance: few
len: 13
v_gene: TRBV2
d_gene: TRBD2
j_gene: TRBJ2-7
CDR3aa: CASRGSGTYEQYF
CDR3nt: TGTGCCAGCAGAGGTAGCGGGACCTACGAGCAGTACTTC

abundance: .
len: 13
v_gene: TRBV6-5
d_gene: .
j_gene: TRBJ1-1
CDR3aa: CASSLLDWTEAFF
CDR3nt: TGTGCCAGCAGCCTACTGGACTGGACTGAAGCTTTCTTT

abundance: .
len: 13
v_gene: TRBV7-9
d_gene: .
j_gene: TRBJ1-4
CDR3aa: CASGRGLYEKLFF
CDR3nt: TGTGCCAGCGGGCGTGGACTGTATGAAAAACTGTTTTTT

abundance: .
len: 14
v_gene: TRBV23-1
d_gene: TRBD1
j_gene: TRBJ2-5
CDR3aa: CASSRRTGVETQYF
CDR3nt: TGCGCCAGCAGTCGACGCACAGGGGTGGAGACCCAGTACTTC

abundance: .
len: 14
v_gene: TRBV5-4
d_gene: TRBD2
j_gene: TRBJ2-2
CDR3aa: CASSHGREPRELFF
CDR3nt: TGTGCCAGCAGCCATGGGCGGGAGCCCCGGGAGCTGTTTTTT

abundance: few
len: 19
v_gene: TRBV15
d_gene: TRBD2
j_gene: TRBJ2-5
CDR3aa: CATSRGWAWTSGGQETQYF
CDR3nt: TGTGCCACCAGCAGAGGCTGGGCGTGGACTAGTGGGGGCCAAGAGACCCAGTACTTC

abundance: .
len: 13
v_gene: TRBV27
d_gene: .
j_gene: TRBJ2-7
CDR3aa: CASSGGTVYEQYF
CDR3nt: TGTGCCAGCAGTGGAGGGACAGTCTACGAGCAGTACTTC

abundance: .
len: 18
v_gene: TRBV19
d_gene: TRBD1
j_gene: TRBJ2-6
CDR3aa: CASSISTGTDSGANVLTF
CDR3nt: TGTGCCAGTAGTATCTCTACCGGGACAGACTCTGGGGCCAACGTCCTGACTTTC

abundance: .
len: 14
v_gene: TRBV9
d_gene: .
j_gene: TRBJ1-2
CDR3aa: CASSVDAANYGYTF
CDR3nt: TGTGCCAGCAGCGTAGATGCAGCTAACTATGGCTACACCTTC

abundance: .
len: 13
v_gene: TRBV7-2
d_gene: .
j_gene: TRBJ2-7
CDR3aa: CASSSQTAGEQYF
CDR3nt: TGTGCCAGCAGCTCCCAGACAGCGGGCGAGCAGTACTTC

abundance: .
len: 12
v_gene: TRBV30
d_gene: .
j_gene: TRBJ1-1
CDR3aa: CAWSPLNTEAFF
CDR3nt: TGTGCCTGGAGCCCTTTGAACACTGAAGCTTTCTTT

abundance: .
len: 14
v_gene: TRBV28
d_gene: TRBD1
j_gene: TRBJ1-2
CDR3aa: CASSLTGSHYGYTF
CDR3nt: TGTGCCAGCAGTTTGACAGGGTCTCACTATGGCTACACCTTC

abundance: .
len: 15
v_gene: TRBV4-1
d_gene: .
j_gene: TRBJ2-4
CDR3aa: CASSLSLGLGDIQYF
CDR3nt: TGCGCCAGCAGCTTATCGCTTGGGTTAGGAGACATTCAGTACTTC

abundance: .
len: 18
v_gene: TRBV11-2
d_gene: TRBD2
j_gene: TRBJ2-7
CDR3aa: CASSLQGLAPLPHYEQYF
CDR3nt: TGTGCCAGCAGCTTACAAGGACTAGCTCCCCTTCCCCACTACGAGCAGTACTTC

abundance: .
len: 18
v_gene: TRBV5-4
d_gene: .
j_gene: TRBJ2-7
CDR3aa: CASSLVGQHITGSYEQYF
CDR3nt: TGTGCCAGCAGCTTGGTAGGACAGCATATCACTGGCTCCTACGAGCAGTACTTC

abundance: few
len: 15
v_gene: TRBV5-1
d_gene: TRBD1
j_gene: TRBJ1-4
CDR3aa: CASSPPGGSGEKLFF
CDR3nt: TGCGCCAGCAGCCCTCCAGGGGGCAGCGGTGAAAAACTGTTTTTT

abundance: .
len: 15
v_gene: TRBV5-1
d_gene: TRBD2
j_gene: TRBJ2-1
CDR3aa: CASSLTSGESNEQFF
CDR3nt: TGCGCCAGCAGCTTGACTAGCGGGGAGTCGAATGAGCAGTTCTTC

abundance: .
len: 12
v_gene: TRBV28
d_gene: .
j_gene: TRBJ2-7
CDR3aa: CASSRLSYEQYF
CDR3nt: TGTGCCAGCAGTCGACTATCCTACGAGCAGTACTTC

abundance: .
len: 14
v_gene: TRBV19
d_gene: TRBD1
j_gene: TRBJ1-5
CDR3aa: CASSIRGQNQPQHF
CDR3nt: TGTGCCAGTAGTATAAGGGGACAGAATCAGCCCCAGCATTTT

abundance: .
len: 15
v_gene: TRBV19
d_gene: .
j_gene: TRBJ2-1
CDR3aa: CASRVGAGMDNEQFF
CDR3nt: TGTGCCAGTAGGGTGGGGGCAGGGATGGACAATGAGCAGTTCTTC

abundance: .
len: 15
v_gene: TRBV12-5
d_gene: TRBD1
j_gene: TRBJ1-2
CDR3aa: CASGLVQRTGSGYTF
CDR3nt: TGTGCTAGTGGTTTGGTACAGAGGACAGGCTCTGGCTACACCTTC

abundance: .
len: 15
v_gene: TRBV12-5
d_gene: .
j_gene: TRBJ1-5
CDR3aa: CASGLNRQSVQPQHF
CDR3nt: TGTGCTAGTGGTTTGAACAGACAATCAGTTCAGCCCCAGCATTTT

abundance: .
len: 13
v_gene: TRBV29-1
d_gene: .
j_gene: TRBJ1-3
CDR3aa: CSASRNSGNTIYF
CDR3nt: TGCAGCGCCTCGAGGAACTCTGGAAACACCATATATTTT

abundance: .
len: 16
v_gene: TRBV28
d_gene: TRBD2
j_gene: TRBJ2-1
CDR3aa: CASSSPSGRGGNEQFF
CDR3nt: TGTGCCAGCAGTTCCCCCAGCGGGAGGGGTGGGAATGAGCAGTTCTTC

abundance: .
len: 15
v_gene: TRBV6-6
d_gene: TRBD1
j_gene: TRBJ2-7
CDR3aa: CASSPDRATTYEQYF
CDR3nt: TGTGCCAGCAGTCCGGACAGGGCAACTACCTACGAGCAGTACTTC

abundance: once
len: 11
v_gene: TRBV11-2
d_gene: .
j_gene: TRBJ2-7
CDR3aa: CASSVGYEQYF
CDR3nt: TGTGCCAGCAGCGTAGGCTACGAGCAGTACTTC

abundance: once
len: 18
v_gene: TRBV29-1
d_gene: TRBD2
j_gene: TRBJ2-3
CDR3aa: CSVDPTPGLAKGADTQYF
CDR3nt: TGCAGCGTTGACCCGACCCCCGGACTAGCGAAGGGAGCAGATACGCAGTATTTT

abundance: .
len: 16
v_gene: TRBV4-3
d_gene: TRBD2
j_gene: TRBJ2-7
CDR3aa: CASSQDFTSGVYEQYF
CDR3nt: TGCGCCAGCAGCCAAGATTTTACTAGCGGGGTCTACGAGCAGTACTTC

abundance: .
len: 16
v_gene: TRBV18
d_gene: .
j_gene: TRBJ2-7
CDR3aa: CASSPLGQTRSYEQYF
CDR3nt: TGTGCCAGCTCACCACTCGGACAGACCCGCTCCTACGAGCAGTACTTC

abundance: once
len: 11
v_gene: TRBV20-1
d_gene: .
j_gene: TRBJ1-2
CDR3aa: CSASRDYGYTF
CDR3nt: TGCAGTGCTAGCAGGGACTATGGCTACACCTTC

abundance: .
len: 16
v_gene: TRBV7-2
d_gene: .
j_gene: TRBJ2-4
CDR3aa: CASSISGLLAKNIQYF
CDR3nt: TGTGCCAGCAGCATTTCAGGCTTACTAGCCAAAAACATTCAGTACTTC

abundance: .
len: 13
v_gene: TRBV5-1
d_gene: TRBD2
j_gene: TRBJ2-2
CDR3aa: CASRPGGAGELFF
CDR3nt: TGCGCCAGCAGACCCGGGGGGGCCGGGGAGCTGTTTTTT

abundance: .
len: 14
v_gene: TRBV5-1
d_gene: .
j_gene: TRBJ2-5
CDR3aa: CASSPAGAQETQYF
CDR3nt: TGCGCCAGCAGCCCAGCAGGGGCCCAAGAGACCCAGTACTTC

abundance: once
len: 18
v_gene: TRBV11-2
d_gene: TRBD2
j_gene: TRBJ2-1
CDR3aa: CASSLVRGSGGSYNEQFF
CDR3nt: TGTGCCAGCAGCTTAGTTCGCGGGAGCGGAGGCTCCTACAATGAGCAGTTCTTC

abundance: .
len: 12
v_gene: TRBV10-1
d_gene: .
j_gene: TRBJ2-2
CDR3aa: CASSRDTGELFF
CDR3nt: TGCGCCAGCAGTCGGGACACCGGGGAGCTGTTTTTT